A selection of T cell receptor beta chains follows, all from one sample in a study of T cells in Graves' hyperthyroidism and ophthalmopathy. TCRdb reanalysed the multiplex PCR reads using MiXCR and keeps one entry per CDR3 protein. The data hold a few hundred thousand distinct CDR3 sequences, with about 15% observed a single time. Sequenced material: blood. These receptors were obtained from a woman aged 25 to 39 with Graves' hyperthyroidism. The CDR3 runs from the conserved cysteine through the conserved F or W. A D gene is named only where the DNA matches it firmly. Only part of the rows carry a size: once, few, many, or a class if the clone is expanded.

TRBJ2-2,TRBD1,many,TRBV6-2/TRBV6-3,TGTGCCAGCAGTGTACGGGGGACAGGAGTTACCGGGGAGCTGTTTTTT,CASSVRGTGVTGELFF
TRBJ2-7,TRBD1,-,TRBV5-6,TGTGCCAGCAGCCGGGACAGGGCGGGCGAGCAGTACTTC,CASSRDRAGEQYF
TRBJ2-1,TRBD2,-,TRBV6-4,TGTGCCAGCAGACCACTAGCGGGAGGCTACAATGAGCAGTTCTTC,CASRPLAGGYNEQFF
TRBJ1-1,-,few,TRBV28,TGTGCCAGCAGTTTCTGGTTGAACACTGAAGCTTTCTTT,CASSFWLNTEAFF
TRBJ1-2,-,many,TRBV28,TGTGCCAGCCTGTCGTGGACGGAAAATAACTATGGCTACACCTTC,CASLSWTENNYGYTF
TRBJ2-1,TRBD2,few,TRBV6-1,TGTGCCAGCAGTCCTGGACCCTTCAGCGGGAGCTCCTACAATGAGCAGTTCTTC,CASSPGPFSGSSYNEQFF
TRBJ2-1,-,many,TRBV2,TGTGCCAGCAGAGCCACCGGGGTCGGTGAGCAGTTCTTC,CASRATGVGEQFF
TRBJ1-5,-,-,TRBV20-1,TGCAGTGCTAGAGAGCAGGGAGATCAGCCCCAGCATTTT,CSAREQGDQPQHF
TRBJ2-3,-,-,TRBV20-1,TGCAGTGCTAGAGATTGGGCGGGCGTCCTCACAGATACGCAGTATTTT,CSARDWAGVLTDTQYF
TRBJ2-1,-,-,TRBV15,TGTGCCACCAGCAGTGACGAGTATTCCGGGACCAGTTACAATGAGCAGTTCTTC,CATSSDEYSGTSYNEQFF
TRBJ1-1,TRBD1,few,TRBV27,TGTGCCAGCAGTTCCTGGACAGGGGCCGGGAACACTGAAGCTTTCTTT,CASSSWTGAGNTEAFF
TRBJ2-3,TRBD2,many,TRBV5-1,TGCGCCAGCAGCTTGGAAGGCGGGAGGGCCTCTAGCACAGATACGCAGTATTTT,CASSLEGGRASSTDTQYF
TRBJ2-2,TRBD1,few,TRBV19,TGTGCCAGTAGTCCGCTGGACAGGGCAACCGGGGAGCTGTTTTTT,CASSPLDRATGELFF
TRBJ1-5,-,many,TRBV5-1,TGCGCCAGCAGCTGTAACTCCCGAAACCGGGACTGGGATCAGCCCCAGCATTTT,CASSCNSRNRDWDQPQHF
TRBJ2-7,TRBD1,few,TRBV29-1,TGCAGCGTTCGGGACAGCGATTCCTACGAGCAGTACTTC,CSVRDSDSYEQYF
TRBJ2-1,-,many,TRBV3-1,TGTGCCAGCAGCCAAGAAGGGACGCTCCGATGGAATGAGCAGTTCTTC,CASSQEGTLRWNEQFF
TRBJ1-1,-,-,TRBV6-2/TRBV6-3,TGTGCCAGCAGTTTTCCCACCGACAGGAGTGACACTGAAGCTTTCTTT,CASSFPTDRSDTEAFF
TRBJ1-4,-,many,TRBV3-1,TGTGCCAGCAGCAACACAGGGCGAGGGGGGGAAAAACTGTTTTTT,CASSNTGRGGEKLFF
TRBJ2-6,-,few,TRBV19,TGTGCCAGTAAAGCCCCTGGGGCCAACGTCCTGACTTTC,CASKAPGANVLTF
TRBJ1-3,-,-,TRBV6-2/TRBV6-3,TGTGCCAGCAGTTACTGGCGCTCTGGAAACACCATATATTTT,CASSYWRSGNTIYF
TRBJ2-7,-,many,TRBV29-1,TGCAGCGTTGAAGATTTTGGCAGGGGTTTGAGGGAGCAGTACTTC,CSVEDFGRGLREQYF
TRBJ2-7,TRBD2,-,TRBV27,TGTGCCAGCAGTTCCTCCCGGGGAGGGTACTACGAGCAGTACTTC,CASSSSRGGYYEQYF
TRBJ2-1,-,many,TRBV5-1,TGCGCCAGCAGCTTGGCTTCCCCGCCCAATGAGCAGTTCTTC,CASSLASPPNEQFF
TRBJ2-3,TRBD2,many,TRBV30,TGTGCCTGGAGGACTAGCGGGAGAATGGATACGCAGTATTTT,CAWRTSGRMDTQYF
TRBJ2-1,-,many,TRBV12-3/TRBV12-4,TGTGCCAGCAGTTTAGGGTCGTCGGGGGTCCGCAATGAGCAGTTCTTC,CASSLGSSGVRNEQFF
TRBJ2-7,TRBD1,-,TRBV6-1,TGTGCCAGCAGCTTCGACAGGGGAACAAACTACGAGCAGTACTTC,CASSFDRGTNYEQYF
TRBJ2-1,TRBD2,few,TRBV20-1,TGCAGTGCTAGAGATCTAATAGGGACTAGCGGGGGGTACAATGAGCAGTTCTTC,CSARDLIGTSGGYNEQFF
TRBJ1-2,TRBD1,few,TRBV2,TGTGCCAGCGGGGACAGCCGAGGCTATGGCTACACCTTC,CASGDSRGYGYTF
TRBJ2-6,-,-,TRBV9,TGTGCCAGCAGCGTAGCCTCGGGAGGGGCCAACGTCCTGACTTTC,CASSVASGGANVLTF
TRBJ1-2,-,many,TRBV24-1,TGTGCCACCAGTGACTTAACTCGAAACTATGGCTACACCTTC,CATSDLTRNYGYTF
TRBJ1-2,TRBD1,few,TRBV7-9,TGTGCCAGCAGCTTAGGGGACAGCTGGCTAGATGGCTACACCTTC,CASSLGDSWLDGYTF
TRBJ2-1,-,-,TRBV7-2,TGTGCCAGCAGCTCCTCTAGACAGACAACGCATGAGCAGTTCTTC,CASSSSRQTTHEQFF
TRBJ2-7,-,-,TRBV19,TGTGCCAGTAGTCAGAGGGGGACCAAGCGCTACGAGCAGTACTTC,CASSQRGTKRYEQYF
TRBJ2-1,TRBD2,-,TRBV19,TGTGCCAGTAGTTCCCAGCGGGGAAGCTCCTACAATGAGCAGTTCTTC,CASSSQRGSSYNEQFF
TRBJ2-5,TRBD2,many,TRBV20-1,TGCAGTGCTGCCAAGACTAGCGGGGGGTCCTTGGGGACCCAGTACTTC,CSAAKTSGGSLGTQYF
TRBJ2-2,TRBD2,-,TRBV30,TGTGCCTGGAGTCGAGGGACTAGCGGGTACACCGGGGAGCTGTTTTTT,CAWSRGTSGYTGELFF
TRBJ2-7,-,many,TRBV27,TGTGCCAGCACCCCGACAGCCAGCTCCTACGAGCAGTACTTC,CASTPTASSYEQYF
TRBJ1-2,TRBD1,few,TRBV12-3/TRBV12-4,TGTGCCAGCAGGGACAGGAGGCAAGGCTATGGCTACACCTTC,CASRDRRQGYGYTF
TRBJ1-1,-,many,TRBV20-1,TGCAGTGCTAGAGATCGGATTGGGGGGACGGGGAACACTGAAGCTTTCTTT,CSARDRIGGTGNTEAFF
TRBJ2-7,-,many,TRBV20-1,TGCAGTGCTGATAACGGGGTTGACCTCGAGCAGTACTTC,CSADNGVDLEQYF
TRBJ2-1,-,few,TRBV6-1,TGTGCCAGCAGTACACGACAGTCCTCCTACAATGAGCAGTTCTTC,CASSTRQSSYNEQFF
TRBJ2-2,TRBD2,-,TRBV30,TGTGCCTGGGACCGACTAGCGGAGTTCACCGGGGAGCTGTTTTTT,CAWDRLAEFTGELFF
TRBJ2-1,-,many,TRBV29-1,TGCAGCGTTGACGGCCACAATGAGCAGTTCTTC,CSVDGHNEQFF
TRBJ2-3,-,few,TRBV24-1,TGTGCCACCAGTGACCACGGACTAAATACGCAGTATTTT,CATSDHGLNTQYF
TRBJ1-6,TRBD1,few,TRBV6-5,TGTGCCAGCAGAAACAGGGGTTATTCACCCCTCCACTTT,CASRNRGYSPLHF
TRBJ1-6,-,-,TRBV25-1,TGTGCCAGCAGTGCCTATAATTCACCCCTCCACTTT,CASSAYNSPLHF
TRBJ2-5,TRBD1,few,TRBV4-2,TGTGCCAGCAGCCAAGATGGGACAGGGGCGGGGTACCAAGAGACCCAGTACTTC,CASSQDGTGAGYQETQYF
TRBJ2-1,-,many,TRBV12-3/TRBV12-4,TGTGCCAGCAGCTTACAGGTTAGCTACAATGAGCAGTTCTTC,CASSLQVSYNEQFF
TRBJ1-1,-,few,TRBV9,TGTGCCAGCAGCGTCACAGGGATAAACACTGAAGCTTTCTTT,CASSVTGINTEAFF
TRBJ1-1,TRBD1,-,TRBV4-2,TGTGCCAGCAGGGACAGGGGGACGAACACTGAAGCTTTCTTT,CASRDRGTNTEAFF
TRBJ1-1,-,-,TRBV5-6,TGTGCCAGCAGTCCTTTTCTGGGGGCTGAAGCTTTCTTT,CASSPFLGAEAFF
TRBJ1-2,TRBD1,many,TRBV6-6,TGTGCCAGCAGTTACTCGATAGGACAGGGTAGGGGCTACACCTTC,CASSYSIGQGRGYTF
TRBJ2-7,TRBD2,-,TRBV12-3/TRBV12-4,TGTGCCAGTCAGGGACTAGCGGGAGTAACCGAGCAGTACTTC,CASQGLAGVTEQYF
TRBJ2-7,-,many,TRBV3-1,TGTGCCAGCAGCCAAGTTGCAGGAAAAACCGAGCAGTACTTC,CASSQVAGKTEQYF